This T cell receptor beta chain was recorded in a study of T cells after somatic rescue of genetic block. The CDR3 is made up of 16 amino acids. In germline, CDR1 is SGHAT, CDR2 FQNNGV. With V trimmed by 10 bases and J by 0 bases, 7 bases remained unmatched. Sequencing was performed with immunoSEQ multiplex PCR; in TCRdb, only in-frame clones are kept and a portion is missing. The profile shows 13,000 or so clones, around 70% of them singletons. This sequence was found in a boy aged 5 to 17. The chain recombines TRBV11-2 with TRBJ2-6, with 9 positions matching TRBD1. The sample was peripheral blood mononuclear cells (PBMCs). DNA for the CDR3: TGTGCCACCACGGGACAGGGTTACTCTGGGGCCAACGTCCTGACTTTC. Its translation is CATTGQGYSGANVLTF.